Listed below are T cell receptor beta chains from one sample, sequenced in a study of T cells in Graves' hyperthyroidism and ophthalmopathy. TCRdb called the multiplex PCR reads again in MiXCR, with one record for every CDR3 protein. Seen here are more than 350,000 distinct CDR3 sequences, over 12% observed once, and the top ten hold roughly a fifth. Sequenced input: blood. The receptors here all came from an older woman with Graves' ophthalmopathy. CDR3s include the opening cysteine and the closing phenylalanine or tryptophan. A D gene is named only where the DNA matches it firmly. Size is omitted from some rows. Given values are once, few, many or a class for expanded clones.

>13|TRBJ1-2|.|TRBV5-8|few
TGTGCCAGCAGCTTGGTGGGCCAGGGTGGCTACACCTTC
CASSLVGQGGYTF
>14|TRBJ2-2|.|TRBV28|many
TGTGCCAGCATGGGACACAAGGTCACCGGGGAGCTGTTTTTT
CASMGHKVTGELFF
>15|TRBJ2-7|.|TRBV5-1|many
TGCGCCAGCAGCTTTCGTGGGGTCAACTCCTACGAGCAGTACTTC
CASSFRGVNSYEQYF
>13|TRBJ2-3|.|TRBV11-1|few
TGCGCCAGCAGCCGCCCAGGTCAAGATACGCAGTATTTT
CASSRPGQDTQYF
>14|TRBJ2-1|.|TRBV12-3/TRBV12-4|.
TGTGCCAGCAGCCATGAGGGGACCTACAATGAGCAGTTCTTC
CASSHEGTYNEQFF
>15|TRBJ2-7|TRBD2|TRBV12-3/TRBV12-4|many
TGTGCCAGCAGCCCCGCCGGCGGGAGTGTCTACGAGCAGTACTTC
CASSPAGGSVYEQYF
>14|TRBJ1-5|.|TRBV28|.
TGTGCCAGCATCCTGGGGGGGGACAATCAGCCCCAGCATTTT
CASILGGDNQPQHF
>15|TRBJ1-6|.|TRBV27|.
TGTGCCAGCAGTTTAGGGGCCTCTGGAAATTCACCCCTCCACTTT
CASSLGASGNSPLHF
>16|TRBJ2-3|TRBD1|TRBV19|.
TGTGCCAGTAGTAAGGGACAGGGGATGAGGACAGATACGCAGTATTTT
CASSKGQGMRTDTQYF
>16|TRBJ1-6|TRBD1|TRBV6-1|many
TGTGCCAGCAGTGACGAGACAGGGGGCAATAATTCACCCCTCCACTTT
CASSDETGGNNSPLHF
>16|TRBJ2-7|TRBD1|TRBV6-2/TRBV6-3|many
TGTGCCAGCACCCCAGCCGATGGACAGGCCGCCTACGAGCAGTACTTC
CASTPADGQAAYEQYF
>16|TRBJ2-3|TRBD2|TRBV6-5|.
TGTGCCAGCAGTTACGTTTCAGCGGGAGTCACAGATACGCAGTATTTT
CASSYVSAGVTDTQYF
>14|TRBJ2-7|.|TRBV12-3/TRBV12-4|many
TGTGCCAGCAGTCAGAGGGGACGGGTCTACGAGCAGTACTTC
CASSQRGRVYEQYF
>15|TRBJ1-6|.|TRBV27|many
TGTGCCAGCAGTTTAGACAGGCCTGGGGATTCACCCCTCCACTTT
CASSLDRPGDSPLHF
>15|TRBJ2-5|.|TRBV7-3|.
TGTGCCAGCAGCTTGCGGGGACGGGGAGACGGGACCCAGTACTTC
CASSLRGRGDGTQYF
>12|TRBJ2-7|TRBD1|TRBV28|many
TGTACATCGGGGACAGGGACCTACGAGCAGTACTTC
CTSGTGTYEQYF
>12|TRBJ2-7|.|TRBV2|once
TGTGCCAGCAGCCGTTGGAGAGCCGAGCAGTACTTC
CASSRWRAEQYF
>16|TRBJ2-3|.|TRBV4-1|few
TGCGCCAGCAGCCCTGCGGGGAGTGGTGGCACAGATACGCAGTATTTT
CASSPAGSGGTDTQYF
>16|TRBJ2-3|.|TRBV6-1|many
TGTGCCAGCCCAGACCCGGGGGCCCTCGTGGCAGATACGCAGTATTTT
CASPDPGALVADTQYF
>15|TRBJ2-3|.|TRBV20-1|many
TGCAGTGCTAGAGACCCGGACAGAAGCACAGATACGCAGTATTTT
CSARDPDRSTDTQYF
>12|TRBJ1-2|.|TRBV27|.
TGTGCCAGCAATTTAGATGGGTACGGCTACACCTTC
CASNLDGYGYTF
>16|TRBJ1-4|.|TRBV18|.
TGTGCCAGCTCACCGGGGCTTACGGCAACTAATGAAAAACTGTTTTTT
CASSPGLTATNEKLFF
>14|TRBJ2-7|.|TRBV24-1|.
TGTGCCACCAGTGATTTGAACAGCCTCGGGGAGCAGTACTTC
CATSDLNSLGEQYF